A single sample is the source of the 24 T cell receptor beta chains below, sequenced in a study of blood T cell repertoires in COVID-19. Here immunoSEQ multiplex PCR was the method, and the copy in TCRdb shows in-frame clones only, minus some. The sample has more than 200,000 clones, 85% to 90% seen once; the top ten hold 2% to 2.5%. Material: peripheral blood. The origin of the receptors is a woman between 45 and 60 years old with acute or convalescent COVID-19.

The chain has TRBV27 and TRBJ2-2; 8 bases align to TRBD2. Trimming cost V 2 bases and J 7 bases; bases outside gene matches: 12. The germline V gene encodes CDR1 MNHEY and CDR2 SMNVEV (reference sequence). This CDR3 contains 17 residues. This CDR3 is CASSLDGPGGAGGELFF. Written as DNA, the CDR3 is TGTGCCAGCAGTTTAGATGGCCCGGGGGGGGCCGGCGGGGAGCTGTTTTTT.

The chain uses TRBV6-5 and TRBJ1-5; TRBD1 might be the D (6 bases). This CDR3 spans 14 amino acids. With 6 bases removed from V and 7 bases from J, the gap between germline ends came to 16 bases. Germline V lookup: CDR1 MNHEY, CDR2 SVGAGI. CDR3 amino acids: CASSPNIRGQPQHF. The CDR3 DNA reads as TGTGCCAGCAGCCCGAACATCAGGGGCCAGCCCCAGCATTTT.

J is TRBJ2-2 and V is TRBV5-6; 8 bases are a match to TRBD1. Looked up from germline, CDR1 is SGHDT and CDR2 is YYEEEE. This CDR3 contains 16 residues. With 4 bases clipped from V and 5 bases from J, the junction kept 10 bases outside the gene matches. For the CDR3, the DNA is TGTGCCAGCAGCCAGACAGGGGAGCTGTATACCGGGGAGCTGTTTTTT. Translation: CASSQTGELYTGELFF.

This chain connects TRBV18 to TRBJ1-2; 10 bases are a match to TRBD1. The V gene's germline CDR1 is KGHSH and CDR2 LQKENI. V shed 3 bases and J 2 bases; nucleotides not matched to a gene: 12. The CDR3 is made up of 18 amino acids. The DNA for the CDR3 is TGTGCCAGCTCACCCCGAAGGGACAGGGGACCCTTCAACTATGGCTACACCTTC. Translation gives CASSPRRDRGPFNYGYTF.

The rearrangement joins TRBV19 to TRBJ1-2, with TRBD1 matching 8 bases. The CDR3 loop spans 15 amino acids. Trimming cost V 5 bases and J 8 bases; bases outside gene matches: 13. Germline values: CDR1 LNHDA, CDR2 SQIVND (reference sequence). The CDR3 bases are TGTGCCAGTAGTCTCCTCGGACAGGGAGGATCCGGCTACACCTTC. Its protein product is CASSLLGQGGSGYTF.

Details on this clone: Germline is not matched at one junction end, which may reflect a read error. The gene calls are TRBV19 and TRBJ2-3, with 7 bases matching TRBD1. This CDR3 is built from 15 residues. CDR1 is LNHDA and CDR2 is SQIVND in the germline V gene (reference sequence). The CDR3 region is CASSVDRAVADTQYF. CDR3 in DNA: TGTGCCAGTAGTGTAGACAGGGCGGTCGCAGATACGCAGTATTTT.

This sequence joins TRBV5-1 and TRBJ1-1, with 7 positions matching TRBD1. CDR1 is SGHRS, CDR2 YFSETQ, per germline. The V segment lost 3 bases and the J segment 8 bases; nucleotides outside the gene matches: 7. The CDR3 covers 13 residues. DNA of the CDR3: TGCGCCAGCAGCTCCCTACAGGGGCGCGAAGCTTTCTTT. Amino acid sequence: CASSSLQGREAFF.

The J gene is TRBJ2-5, the V gene TRBV3-1 (or the pseudogene TRBV3-2); 11 positions match TRBD1. This CDR3 has 17 amino acids. The ends lost 3 bases at V and 3 bases at J; junction bases unmatched: 9. The V gene's germline CDR1 is LGHDT and CDR2 YNNKEL (reference sequence). The chain's CDR3 is CASSQLGGTGGEETQYF. The DNA of the CDR3 is TGTGCCAGCAGCCAGTTGGGCGGGACAGGGGGGGAAGAGACCCAGTACTTC.

V usage is TRBV21-1 and J usage is TRBJ1-1; the D call of TRBD1 is as the table states it, not checked on the DNA. TRBV21-1 is an annotated pseudogene. This CDR3 comprises 17 residues. This CDR3 reads CASSPRDRLFLNTEAFF. Written as DNA, the CDR3 is TGTGCCAGCAGCCCAAGGGACAGACTCTTTTTGAACACTGAAGCTTTCTTT.

The V call is TRBV3-1 (or the pseudogene TRBV3-2), the J call TRBJ2-2, with D unclear. Germline V gene data show CDR1 as LGHDT and CDR2 as YNNKEL (reference sequence). The CDR3 has 11 amino acids. V lost 4 bases and J 6 bases, leaving 3 bases between the germline ends. This CDR3 is CASSLAGELFF. For the CDR3, the DNA is TGTGCCAGCAGCCTCGCCGGGGAGCTGTTTTTT.

The J gene is TRBJ1-1, the V gene TRBV7-9; 7 bases are a match to TRBD1. V was clipped by 8 bases and J by 2 bases; unmatched bases: 20. The CDR3 loop spans 18 amino acids. Germline assignment: CDR1 SEHNR and CDR2 FQNEAQ (reference sequence). In DNA form, the CDR3 reads TGTGCCAGCGCTTCCGGGGTATATATCGGACAGGCAAACACTGAAGCTTTCTTT. This encodes CASASGVYIGQANTEAFF.

The chain recombines TRBV9 with TRBJ2-3; 10 nucleotides agree with TRBD2. CDR1 is SGDLS, CDR2 YYNGEE, per germline. The length of the CDR3 is 16 residues. With 3 bases clipped from V and 1 base from J, the junction kept 5 bases outside the gene matches. CDR3 sequence: CASSASLAGGTDTQYF. Written as DNA, the CDR3 is TGTGCCAGCAGCGCGTCCCTAGCGGGGGGCACAGATACGCAGTATTTT.

CDR3 protein: CAWSVTGSGTEAFF. For the CDR3, the DNA is TGTGCCTGGAGTGTTACAGGGTCGGGCACTGAAGCTTTCTTT. This rearrangement joins TRBV30 to TRBJ1-1; TRBD1 is a possible D gene (6 bases). Trimming pared 0 bases from V and 4 bases from J, leaving 12 bases between. There are 14 residues in the CDR3. From germline, CDR1 is GTSNPN and CDR2 SVGIG (reference sequence). The whole variable domain, filled in from reference TRBV30 and TRBJ1-1, reads SQTIHQWPATLVQPVGSPLSLECTVEGTSNPNLYWYRQAAGRGLQLLFYSVGIGQISSEVPQNLSASRPQDRQFILSSKKLLLSDSGFYLCAWSVTGSGTEAFFGQGTRLTVV.

The chain carries TRBV7-2 and TRBJ1-5; a possible D gene is TRBD1 (5 bases). Trimming stripped 1 base from V and 6 bases from J, with 13 bases between. Germline CDR1 is SGHTA and CDR2 is FQGNSA. This CDR3 region has 15 residues. The CDR3 coding sequence is TGTGCCAGCAGCTTAGTGGGGGGAGAGGGTCAGCCCCAGCATTTT. As protein: CASSLVGGEGQPQHF.

The chain couples TRBV9 to TRBJ1-3; 11 nucleotides align to TRBD1. The CDR3 sequence is 15 residues long. V trimming: 4 bases; J trimming: 3 bases; junction bases outside the gene matches: 3. Germline V lookup: CDR1 SGDLS, CDR2 YYNGEE. CDR3 sequence (DNA): TGTGCCAGCAGCCTAGGGACAGGGGGTGGAAACACCATATATTTT. Residues: CASSLGTGGGNTIYF. Full variable domain (missing parts from reference TRBV9 and TRBJ1-3): DSGVTQTPKHLITATGQRVTLRCSPRSGDLSVYWYQQSLDQGLQFLIQYYNGEERAKGNILERFSAQQFPDLHSELNLSSLELGDSALYFCASSLGTGGGNTIYFGEGSWLTVV.

The genes are TRBV11-3 and TRBJ1-2, with 7 nucleotides matching TRBD1. CDR3 size: 12 residues. Germline V gene sequence: CDR1 SGHNT, CDR2 YENEEA. Trimming at V came to 8 bases and at J to 4 bases, leaving 4 bases not matched to a gene. CDR3 DNA: TGTGCCAGCGGCGACAGGGCCTATGGCTACACCTTC. Protein product: CASGDRAYGYTF.

The J gene is TRBJ2-1, the V gene TRBV5-1, with 9 bases identical to TRBD2. Looked up from germline, CDR1 is SGHRS and CDR2 is YFSETQ. The CDR3 is 17 residues long. V lost 0 bases and J lost 4; bases outside the gene matches: 8. Here the CDR3 reads CASSLVWTSEKYNEQFF. Written as DNA, the CDR3 is TGCGCCAGCAGCTTGGTATGGACTAGCGAAAAGTACAATGAGCAGTTCTTC.

A note on this clone: One end of the junction does not line up with germline, which may come from a read error. The rearrangement joins TRBV7-9 to TRBJ1-1; D may be TRBD1 (5 bases). Germline V CDR1 and CDR2: SEHNR, FQNEAQ (reference sequence). CDR3 size: 10 residues. CDR3 sequence: CASSLYGGNF. CDR3 DNA sequence: TGTGCCAGCAGCTTATACGGGGGGAACTTT.

V and J are TRBV6-6 and TRBJ2-2; possibly TRBD2 for D (5 bases). V lost 7 bases, J lost 7 bases, and 19 bases lay in between. CDR1 and CDR2 (germline): MNHNY, SVGAGI (reference sequence). The CDR3 has 15 amino acids. The CDR3 is CASTSTGSGGGELFF. The CDR3 DNA is TGTGCCAGCACATCTACGGGATCAGGAGGCGGGGAGCTGTTTTTT.

V gene TRBV5-4 combines with J gene TRBJ1-2; D is ambiguous. V dropped 4 bases and J dropped 4 bases, with 14 bases sitting between them. Germline values: CDR1 SGHNT, CDR2 YYREEE (reference sequence). The CDR3 length is 14 residues. CDR3: CASSVKEYSYGYTF. CDR3 sequence (DNA): TGTGCCAGCAGCGTGAAGGAGTATTCCTATGGCTACACCTTC.

This chain links TRBV11-2 with TRBJ2-7; weak D call: TRBD1 (5 bases). V lost 6 bases, J lost 4 bases, and 10 bases lay in between. Germline V lookup: CDR1 SGHAT, CDR2 FQNNGV. This CDR3 region has 12 residues. The CDR3 is CASSPRQYEQYF. DNA of the CDR3: TGTGCCAGCAGTCCCAGACAGTACGAGCAGTACTTC.

The J gene is TRBJ2-6, the V gene TRBV11-2; 7 nucleotides align to TRBD1. The V and J ends lost 4 bases and 2 bases, in that order; junction bases with no gene match: 8. Germline CDR1 and CDR2: SGHAT and FQNNGV. The CDR3 length is 17 residues. The DNA of the CDR3 is TGTGCCAGCAGCTACCTACAGGGGTTTGCTGGGGCCAACGTCCTGACTTTC. As protein: CASSYLQGFAGANVLTF.

V is TRBV19 and J is TRBJ1-6, with 8 bases lining up with TRBD1. Germline V gene data show CDR1 as LNHDA and CDR2 as SQIVND (reference sequence). The CDR3 consists of 17 residues. Trimming removed 5 bases from V and 7 bases from J; junction bases left unmatched: 13. The CDR3 sequence is CASSFPGGASSNSPLHF. The CDR3 DNA reads TGTGCCAGTAGTTTTCCAGGGGGCGCATCATCGAATTCACCCCTCCACTTT. Variable domain in full (rest from reference TRBV19 and TRBJ1-6): DGGITQSPKYLFRKEGQNVTLSCEQNLNHDAMYWYRQDPGQGLRLIYYSQIVNDFQKGDIAEGYSVSREKKESFPLTVTSAQKNPTAFYLCASSFPGGASSNSPLHFGNGTRLTVT.

The chain recombines TRBV6-2 or TRBV6-3 with TRBJ2-5, with TRBD2 identical over 7 bases. Germline CDR1 MNHEY, CDR2 SVGEGT. Trimming removed 2 bases from V and 4 bases from J; junction bases left unmatched: 10. The CDR3 runs to 16 residues. The CDR3 protein is CASSYSLGGPGETQYF. The CDR3 bases are TGTGCCAGCAGTTACAGCCTGGGAGGGCCGGGAGAGACCCAGTACTTC.